This T cell receptor (beta chain) was sequenced in a study of CD8 T cells in ankylosing spondylitis. Study conclusions and caveats: Some of the motif variants had earlier been found in reactive arthritis patients' fluid and blood.

Germline CDR1 reads DFQATT; CDR2 reads SNEGSKA (reference sequence). The CDR3 runs to 13 residues. Trimming left V 7 bases short and J 2 bases short, with 11 bases between. For TCR beta, libraries came from quantitative 5'-RACE with molecular barcodes. TCRdb re-called the 5' RACE reads through MiXCR, storing one row per CDR3 protein. The data show about 90,000 distinct CDR3 sequences, under 30% seen once. This clonotype has only a few counts. Its specificity is unknown. The genes are TRBV20-1 and TRBJ1-4; no reliable D call. The TCR comes from a male donor with ankylosing spondylitis or in good health (not recorded which). The material sequenced was blood, either unsorted or a sorted T cell fraction (not recorded which). This CDR3 is CSVLGMTNEKLFF. The CDR3 nucleotides are TGCAGTGTTCTAGGGATGACTAATGAAAAACTGTTTTTT.